This is a list of T cell receptor beta chains from one sample in a study of regulatory T cells in long-lasting Graves disease. TCRdb fed the multiplex PCR reads into MiXCR, producing one record per CDR3 protein. The data contain about 540,000 distinct CDR3 sequences, around an eighth of them singletons. These data also featured in a second study, about T cells in Graves' hyperthyroidism and ophthalmopathy.

The sequences come from peripheral blood mononuclear cells (PBMCs), collected at new diagnosis, from a patient treated with antithyroid drugs. Receptors were obtained from a young man with Graves disease. Each CDR3 is given with its conserved first and last residue. D genes are given only for firm matches. The size entry is marked missing in some rows and otherwise reads once, few, many or a size class.

clone size	V gene	D gene	J gene	CDR3 protein	CDR3 DNA
many	TRBV12-3/TRBV12-4	-	TRBJ2-6	CASSWRGANVLTF	TGTGCCAGCAGCTGGCGTGGGGCCAACGTCCTGACTTTC
many	TRBV12-3/TRBV12-4	TRBD1	TRBJ2-7	CASSIGQGSYEQYF	TGTGCCAGTAGTATCGGACAGGGCTCCTACGAGCAGTACTTC
many	TRBV20-1	-	TRBJ2-7	CSARDPRTVTSYEQYF	TGCAGTGCTAGAGACCCCAGGACAGTGACTTCCTACGAGCAGTACTTC
many	TRBV20-1	-	TRBJ2-1	CSALLEGEYYNEQFF	TGCAGTGCTTTGTTAGAGGGAGAGTACTACAATGAGCAGTTCTTC
-	TRBV9	TRBD1	TRBJ2-7	CASSVEQGAREQYF	TGTGCCAGCAGCGTAGAACAGGGGGCGCGGGAGCAGTACTTC
-	TRBV20-1	-	TRBJ2-4	CSAGIGEGIQYF	TGCAGTGCTGGGATCGGAGAGGGCATTCAGTACTTC
many	TRBV12-3/TRBV12-4	-	TRBJ1-1	CASSYGLAGNTEAFF	TGTGCCAGCAGTTACGGATTAGCAGGGAACACTGAAGCTTTCTTT
many	TRBV28	TRBD2	TRBJ2-7	CASTERGWGLAGVSYEQYF	TGTGCCAGCACCGAAAGGGGGTGGGGACTAGCGGGAGTCTCCTACGAGCAGTACTTC
many	TRBV20-1	-	TRBJ1-3	CSAARDSGNTIYF	TGCAGTGCTGCCCGTGACAGTGGAAACACCATATATTTT
few	TRBV30	TRBD2	TRBJ2-1	CAWSVGLAARNEQFF	TGTGCCTGGAGTGTAGGACTAGCGGCCCGCAATGAGCAGTTCTTC
many	TRBV16	-	TRBJ1-1	CASSYRSNTEAFF	TGTGCCAGCAGTTATAGGTCCAACACTGAAGCTTTCTTT
many	TRBV20-1	-	TRBJ2-5	CSAYRETQYF	TGCAGTGCTTACCGAGAGACCCAGTACTTC
-	TRBV4-2	TRBD1	TRBJ1-5	CASSLSWDSETYSNQPQHF	TGTGCCAGCAGCTTATCTTGGGACAGCGAAACTTATAGCAATCAGCCCCAGCATTTT
-	TRBV29-1	TRBD2	TRBJ2-1	CSVGAGGEGEQFF	TGCAGCGTTGGAGCGGGGGGGGAGGGTGAGCAGTTCTTC
many	TRBV5-5	-	TRBJ2-7	CASSFVGTEQYF	TGTGCCAGCAGCTTTGTGGGTACCGAGCAGTACTTC
many	TRBV24-1	-	TRBJ1-4	CATSPQEGATNEKLFF	TGTGCCACCAGTCCCCAGGAGGGGGCAACTAATGAAAAACTGTTTTTT
-	TRBV11-2	-	TRBJ1-4	CATGRAENEKLFF	TGTGCGACCGGTAGGGCGGAAAATGAAAAACTGTTTTTT
many	TRBV6-1	TRBD1	TRBJ2-7	CASSQGQGVYEQYF	TGTGCCAGCAGTCAGGGACAGGGGGTCTACGAGCAGTACTTC
many	TRBV12-5	-	TRBJ1-6	CASGLVLGSGSYNSPLHF	TGTGCTAGTGGTTTGGTACTGGGGTCGGGCTCCTATAATTCACCCCTCCACTTT
-	TRBV7-9	TRBD1	TRBJ2-3	CASSLEGTAKRADTQYF	TGTGCCAGCAGCTTAGAGGGGACAGCCAAAAGGGCAGATACGCAGTATTTT
many	TRBV29-1	TRBD2	TRBJ2-7	CSVELSGRQSYEQYF	TGCAGCGTTGAGTTGAGCGGGAGACAATCCTACGAGCAGTACTTC
many	TRBV6-1	TRBD1	TRBJ1-1	CASNEVNRGAEAFF	TGTGCCAGCAACGAAGTAAACAGGGGAGCTGAAGCTTTCTTT
many	TRBV12-3/TRBV12-4	TRBD2	TRBJ2-2	CASQIGTRRVAGELFF	TGTGCCAGTCAAATCGGGACTAGGCGCGTCGCCGGGGAGCTGTTTTTT
-	TRBV20-1	-	TRBJ1-6	CSAVGGGSSYNSPLHF	TGCAGTGCTGTCGGAGGGGGGAGCTCCTATAATTCACCCCTCCACTTT
-	TRBV7-2	-	TRBJ2-5	CASSWTSMGETQYF	TGTGCCAGCAGCTGGACGTCCATGGGGGAGACCCAGTACTTC
many	TRBV10-3	-	TRBJ1-1	CAISEGLTEAFF	TGTGCCATCAGTGAGGGGCTCACTGAAGCTTTCTTT
many	TRBV11-2	-	TRBJ2-3	CASSPIGDTQYF	TGTGCCAGCAGCCCAATCGGGGACACGCAGTATTTT
many	TRBV10-3	TRBD2	TRBJ2-3	CAISGGLAAQGDTQYF	TGTGCCATCAGTGGTGGACTAGCGGCTCAGGGAGATACGCAGTATTTT
few	TRBV12-3/TRBV12-4	TRBD2	TRBJ2-7	CASGALAGTYEQYF	TGTGCCAGCGGGGCACTAGCGGGTACCTACGAGCAGTACTTC
few	TRBV6-1	-	TRBJ1-1	CASSEASWSRGGTEAFF	TGTGCCAGCAGTGAAGCGTCTTGGTCCCGGGGGGGGACTGAAGCTTTCTTT
many	TRBV28	-	TRBJ1-5	CASSLKSSGQPQHF	TGTGCCAGCAGTTTAAAGAGTTCCGGGCAGCCCCAGCATTTT
many	TRBV10-3	-	TRBJ2-5	CAISPGPRETQYF	TGTGCCATCAGTCCGGGGCCCCGGGAGACCCAGTACTTC
-	TRBV15	-	TRBJ2-5	CATSPAQRQETQYF	TGTGCCACCAGCCCGGCCCAGCGACAAGAGACCCAGTACTTC
many	TRBV29-1	TRBD2	TRBJ2-5	CSAWTSGSFEETQYF	TGCAGCGCCTGGACTAGCGGGAGTTTTGAAGAGACCCAGTACTTC
many	TRBV20-1	-	TRBJ1-1	CSARRQPNTEAFF	TGCAGTGCTAGAAGACAGCCGAACACTGAAGCTTTCTTT
-	TRBV29-1	-	TRBJ2-7	CSAAGSYRDEQYF	TGCAGCGCCGCCGGTTCCTACCGGGACGAGCAGTACTTC
many	TRBV20-1	TRBD2	TRBJ2-5	CSAKSSLAGGPGETQYF	TGCAGTGCCAAATCGTCGCTGGCGGGAGGGCCGGGGGAGACCCAGTACTTC
few	TRBV12-3/TRBV12-4	TRBD2	TRBJ2-2	CASSPGGSIGTGELFF	TGTGCCAGCAGTCCCGGCGGGAGCATAGGCACCGGGGAGCTGTTTTTT
-	TRBV2	TRBD2	TRBJ2-3	CASLTSGSPSDTQYF	TGTGCCAGCCTGACTAGCGGGAGTCCTTCAGATACGCAGTATTTT
many	TRBV12-3/TRBV12-4	TRBD1	TRBJ2-3	CASSLAGQATDTQYF	TGTGCCAGCAGTTTAGCGGGACAGGCGACAGATACGCAGTATTTT
many	TRBV7-2	-	TRBJ1-5	CASSLSVGAGEPQHF	TGTGCCAGCAGCTTATCCGTCGGGGCGGGGGAGCCCCAGCATTTT
many	TRBV5-1	-	TRBJ2-3	CASTSTGSSTDTQYF	TGCGCCAGCACCTCGACTGGCTCTAGCACAGATACGCAGTATTTT
many	TRBV6-1	-	TRBJ1-1	CASRLPGEGLNTEAFF	TGTGCCAGCAGACTCCCAGGGGAGGGATTGAACACTGAAGCTTTCTTT
few	TRBV10-3	TRBD1	TRBJ1-5	CAIRGTDNSNQPQHF	TGTGCCATCAGGGGGACAGACAATAGCAATCAGCCCCAGCATTTT
many	TRBV7-2	TRBD2	TRBJ2-5	CASSSLGLAGGETQYF	TGTGCCAGCAGCTCCCTCGGACTAGCGGGAGGAGAGACCCAGTACTTC
many	TRBV12-3/TRBV12-4	-	TRBJ2-3	CASSGVSGSGTDTQYF	TGTGCCAGCAGTGGGGTCTCCGGGAGCGGCACAGATACGCAGTATTTT
-	TRBV20-1	-	TRBJ2-1	CSARPSGGEQFF	TGCAGTGCGAGGCCCTCCGGGGGTGAGCAGTTCTTC
many	TRBV2	-	TRBJ1-5	CASSGESNQPQHF	TGTGCCAGCAGTGGGGAGAGCAATCAGCCCCAGCATTTT
few	TRBV7-9	-	TRBJ1-3	CASSRPGQSSGNTIYF	TGTGCCAGCAGCCGTCCAGGACAGAGCTCTGGAAACACCATATATTTT
many	TRBV19	-	TRBJ1-1	CASSPTLDTEAFF	TGTGCCAGTAGCCCTACCCTGGACACTGAAGCTTTCTTT
many	TRBV27	TRBD2	TRBJ2-1	CATTPFWRGDGEQFF	TGTGCCACCACGCCTTTTTGGCGGGGGGATGGTGAGCAGTTCTTC
many	TRBV9	-	TRBJ1-1	CASAGQPNTEAFF	TGTGCCAGCGCAGGACAGCCGAACACTGAAGCTTTCTTT
many	TRBV6-1	-	TRBJ1-3	CASSERPGLSGNTIYF	TGTGCCAGCAGTGAACGACCGGGCCTCTCTGGAAACACCATATATTTT
-	TRBV11-2	-	TRBJ2-3	CASSSRGARGTDTQYF	TGTGCCAGCAGCTCTAGGGGGGCTAGGGGCACAGATACGCAGTATTTT
few	TRBV27	TRBD2	TRBJ2-3	CASSPLAGGPEDTQYF	TGTGCCAGCAGTCCCCTCGCGGGAGGGCCGGAAGATACGCAGTATTTT